This TCR beta chain was recorded in a study of blood T cell repertoires in COVID-19. Across the study: Samples taken during acute and convalescent COVID-19 were collected in the United States, Italy and Spain.

J lost 7 bases, V lost 3 bases, and 2 bases had no gene match. The CDR3 spans 12 residues. Germline lookup yields CDR1 SGHNT and CDR2 YYREEE (reference sequence). The table came from immunoSEQ multiplex PCR; TCRdb's copy has only in-frame clones and leaves some out. Of over 250,000 clones listed, about 91% are singletons. This TCR was sampled from a person aged 18 to 30 with COVID-19, enrolled during active disease. Input material: peripheral blood. V gene TRBV5-4 combines with J gene TRBJ2-7; TRBD1 matches at 9 bases. DNA for the CDR3: TGTGCCAGCAGCTGGGGACAGGGTGAGCAGTACTTC. Amino acid sequence: CASSWGQGEQYF.